The 15 T cell receptor beta chains reported below all come from one sample, sequenced in a study of CD8 T cells in Susac syndrome. RNA amounts of roughly 0.5 to 1 ug underwent reverse transcription with random hexamers. Using its own MiXCR run on the immunoSEQ multiplex PCR reads, TCRdb lists one record per CDR3 protein. The top ten clones hold 0.06% to 0.075% of a sample with about 300,000 distinct CDR3 sequences, approximately 90% of them seen once. Sequencing was carried out using CD4+ T cells from PBMCs. The receptors derive from a human donor with multiple sclerosis.

This clonotype was observed a handful of times. This chain uses TRBV7-2 with TRBJ1-2, with 8 bases that match TRBD1. The CDR3 sequence is 14 residues long. Trimming took 6 bases from V and 5 from J; bases not matched to a gene: 8. Germline CDR1 SGHTA, CDR2 FQGNSA. CDR3: CASRVAGGVYGYTF. DNA of the CDR3: TGTGCCAGCAGGGTGGCAGGGGGCGTTTATGGCTACACCTTC.

J is TRBJ2-6 and V is TRBV20-1, with D perhaps matching TRBD1 (5 bases). V lost 0 bases to trimming and J lost 7 bases, with 13 bases between them. Germline lookup yields CDR1 DFQATT and CDR2 SNEGSKA (reference sequence). This CDR3 spans 15 amino acids. The CDR3 is CSARDPRASANVLTF. The CDR3 DNA follows: TGCAGTGCTAGAGATCCCAGGGCCAGTGCCAACGTCCTGACTTTC.

V is TRBV20-1 and J is TRBJ1-5; D is unresolved. Germline loops: CDR1 DFQATT, CDR2 SNEGSKA (reference sequence). The CDR3 extends over 13 amino acids. Trimming removed 6 bases from V and 7 bases from J, with 16 bases in between. Written as DNA, the CDR3 is TGCAGTGCAGGAGGGAAACTGGAGCAGCCCCAGCATTTT. This sequence encodes CSAGGKLEQPQHF.

The rearrangement joins TRBV7-9 to TRBJ2-1; TRBD2 matches 16 bases. This CDR3 region has 18 residues. Looked up from germline, CDR1 is SEHNR and CDR2 is FQNEAQ (reference sequence). The J segment lost 10 bases and the V segment lost 0 bases, leaving 9 bases of the junction unmatched. The CDR3 nucleotides read TGTGCCAGCAGCTTAGCGGGGACTAGCGGGGGGGCGAATAAAGAGCAGTTCTTC. Translating it yields CASSLAGTSGGANKEQFF.

This clonotype came up a few times. The gene calls are TRBV3-1 and TRBJ2-7; D call uncertain. This CDR3 comprises 12 residues. The V gene's germline CDR1 is LGHDT and CDR2 YNNKEL (reference sequence). Between the trimmed V and J ends, which lost 1 base and 4 bases, there was a span of 5 bases. CDR3 residues: CASSQGRYEQYF. CDR3 coding DNA: TGTGCCAGCAGCCAAGGCCGGTACGAGCAGTACTTC.

The chain links TRBV12-3 or TRBV12-4 to TRBJ2-7; 9 bases line up with TRBD2. The CDR3 contains 14 residues. V gave up 4 bases and J gave up 5 bases; unmatched junction bases: 6. CDR3 DNA: TGTGCCAGCAGTTCTTCCAGCGGGAGGAACGAGCAGTACTTC. This translates into CASSSSSGRNEQYF.

The chain has TRBV12-3 or TRBV12-4 and TRBJ1-5; D possibly corresponds to TRBD1 (6 bases). Between the trimmed V and J ends, which lost 3 bases and 2 bases, there was a span of 14 bases. CDR3 length: 16 amino acids. CDR3: CASSFAPGEGNQPQHF. Written as DNA, the CDR3 is TGTGCCAGCAGTTTCGCGCCAGGGGAAGGCAATCAGCCCCAGCATTTT.

The chain combines TRBV7-2 with TRBJ2-1, with unresolved D. The germline V gene has CDR1 SGHTA and CDR2 FQGNSA. V lost 0 bases and J lost 0, with 6 bases in between. The CDR3 runs to 15 residues. The CDR3 reads CASSLADGSYNEQFF. CDR3 sequence (DNA): TGTGCCAGCAGCTTAGCGGACGGCTCCTACAATGAGCAGTTCTTC.

As regards this clonotype: Because the CDR3 is missing its conserved closing phenylalanine or tryptophan, this is likely a read error. J is TRBJ2-5 and V is TRBV5-1; D not certain. Trimming stripped 1 base from V and 4 bases from J, with 5 bases between. Germline V gene data show CDR1 as SGHRS and CDR2 as YFSETQ. The CDR3 spans 12 residues. The CDR3 sequence: CASSLPGETQYL. CDR3 bases: TGCGCCAGCAGCTTGCCAGGAGAGACCCAGTACCTC.

V gene TRBV10-3 combines with J gene TRBJ1-1; D is undetermined. CDR3 size: 12 residues. Germline V CDR1 and CDR2: ENHRY, SYGVKD. V dropped 10 bases and J dropped 0 bases, with 9 bases sitting between them. CDR3 region: CATPDVNTEAFF. The CDR3 DNA is TGTGCCACCCCGGACGTGAACACTGAAGCTTTCTTT.

The chain employs TRBV20-1 and TRBJ1-6; D is undetermined. Looked up from germline, CDR1 is DFQATT and CDR2 is SNEGSKA (reference sequence). The CDR3 is 13 amino acids. Trimming left V 5 bases short and J 6 bases short, with 11 bases between. CDR3 in amino acids: CSAFAAPNSPLHF. The CDR3 DNA reads TGCAGTGCTTTTGCGGCCCCTAATTCACCCCTCCACTTT.

This clonotype was detected only once. This chain uses TRBV29-1 with TRBJ2-6; TRBD1 agrees at 7 bases. Germline V gene data show CDR1 as SQVTM and CDR2 as ANQGSEA. This CDR3 region has 15 residues. V lost 6 bases to trimming and J lost 0 bases; unmatched junction nucleotides: 5. CDR3 bases: TGCAGCGTGAGGGGGCAGATCTCTGGGGCCAACGTCCTGACTTTC. It is translated as CSVRGQISGANVLTF.

The CDR3 loop is CASSQGLSRYNEQFF. CDR3 coding DNA: TGCGCCAGCAGCCAAGGTCTGAGCAGGTACAATGAGCAGTTCTTC. This sequence joins TRBV4-3 and TRBJ2-1; D remains ambiguous. V dropped 1 base and J dropped 4 bases, with 11 bases sitting between them. Germline values: CDR1 LGHNA, CDR2 YSLEER. The CDR3 has 15 residues.

The chain is built from TRBV19 and TRBJ1-1; D is unclear. The germline V gene encodes CDR1 LNHDA and CDR2 SQIVND (reference sequence). The V and J ends lost 1 base and 3 bases respectively, with 9 bases between them. The CDR3 runs 14 residues. The CDR3 loop reads CASSIVTKDTEAFF. CDR3 bases: TGTGCCAGTAGTATAGTCACGAAGGACACTGAAGCTTTCTTT. Using reference TRBV19 and TRBJ1-1 for the parts outside the CDR3, the full variable domain is DGGITQSPKYLFRKEGQNVTLSCEQNLNHDAMYWYRQDPGQGLRLIYYSQIVNDFQKGDIAEGYSVSREKKESFPLTVTSAQKNPTAFYLCASSIVTKDTEAFFGQGTRLTVV.

The chain has TRBV5-1 and TRBJ1-1, with D maybe TRBD1 (6 bases). In germline, CDR1 is SGHRS, CDR2 YFSETQ. The CDR3 extends over 14 amino acids. Deletions cut 0 bases from V and 7 bases from J, with 13 bases between. The CDR3, as DNA: TGCGCCAGCAGCTTGGAGCCAGGGGACCTTGAAGCTTTCTTT. Residues: CASSLEPGDLEAFF.